This T cell receptor (beta chain) stems from a study (dated by TCRdb to 2016 to 2017). The germline V gene (reference sequence) sets CDR1 to DFQATT and CDR2 to SNEGSKA. V gives up 5 bases and J gives up 1 base, and the segment between their germline ends measures 18 bases. The CDR3 spans 16 residues, from the cysteine through the phenylalanine. The read is trimmed to its CDR3 DNA, 48 bases read in frame from base 1. Libraries came from RT-PCR. Sequencing relied on an Illumina MiSeq. TCRdb ran its own pipeline on the public reads, namely fastp trimming at Q25 and MiXCR clone calling, and kept in-frame beta chains. Rows are unified per CDR3 protein, each entry keeping the most common DNA and genes. In this sample the table shows 650,000 to 800,000 distinct CDR3 sequences, about 14% of which occur a single time. The ten largest clones capture roughly 4% of the sample. On this clonotype: Its antigen is currently not known. Per-nucleotide qualities are absent, and no much larger clonotype sits a single base away.

The TCR originated in a female donor in good health, serving as a healthy control. This receptor chain uses TRBV20-1 and TRBJ2-4, with TRBD2 as a weak D call on 6 bases. Material: memory CD4+ T cells from blood. Here the CDR3 is given as CSAPVGGDSAKNIQYF. The sequence in DNA is TGCAGTGCTCCAGTCGGAGGGGATAGTGCCAAAAACATTCAGTACTTC.